The 31 T cell receptor beta chains presented below share a single source sample, sequenced in a study of early T cells in non-severe SARS-CoV-2 infection. MiXCR was run by TCRdb on the 5' RACE reads, yielding one entry per CDR3 protein. The sample shows just under 65,000 distinct CDR3 sequences, about an eighth of them seen only once. Sequencing used whole blood. The source of these receptors is an adult who was a healthcare worker with PCR-confirmed SARS-CoV-2 infection or an uninfected control (not recorded which).

V usage is TRBV6-1 and J usage is TRBJ1-5; D is perhaps TRBD1 (5 bases). The CDR3 sequence is 16 residues long. Germline CDR1 reads MNHNS; CDR2 reads SASEGT. V lost 2 bases, J lost 6 bases, and 17 bases lay in between. In DNA, the CDR3 is TGTGCCAGCAGTGAATCAGCCGGGGGAGGAGGTCAGCCCCAGCATTTT. It specifies CASSESAGGGGQPQHF.

This clonotype was observed a handful of times. The chain combines TRBV3-1 with TRBJ2-1; TRBD2 aligns across 8 bases. The CDR3 totals 17 residues. V trimming: 1 base; J trimming: 7 bases; junction bases outside the gene matches: 12. Germline CDR1 LGHDT, CDR2 YNNKEL (reference sequence). The CDR3, as DNA: TGTGCCAGCAGCCAAGTTGCCGGGACTAGTAACGTAAATGAGCAGTTCTTC. Its protein product is CASSQVAGTSNVNEQFF.

This chain links TRBV5-1 with TRBJ1-4, with D perhaps TRBD1 (5 bases). The CDR3 sequence is 14 residues long. V was trimmed by 5 bases and J by 2 bases, leaving 10 bases between them. Germline loops: CDR1 SGHRS, CDR2 YFSETQ. CDR3 protein: CASRRGVTNEKLFF. DNA for the CDR3: TGCGCCAGCAGGCGAGGGGTCACTAATGAAAAACTGTTTTTT.

In this sample, this clonotype turned up a few times. V usage is TRBV3-1 and J usage is TRBJ2-5; D not resolved. This CDR3 is built from 13 residues. Trimming stripped 0 bases from V and 10 bases from J, with 12 bases between. Germline values: CDR1 LGHDT, CDR2 YNNKEL (reference sequence). The CDR3 sequence is CASSQEGARSQYF. The DNA of the CDR3 is TGTGCCAGCAGCCAAGAAGGCGCTCGAAGCCAGTACTTC.

The table lists this clonotype with a few counts. This chain joins TRBV5-1 and TRBJ2-5; 11 nucleotides agree with TRBD2. V shed 7 bases and J 4 bases; nucleotides not matched to a gene: 3. This CDR3 has 13 amino acids. Per germline, CDR1 SGHRS and CDR2 YFSETQ. In DNA, the CDR3 is TGCGCCAGCCATAGCGGGAGGGGAGAGACCCAGTACTTC. Translating gives CASHSGRGETQYF.

This clonotype has a count of ten or more. V is TRBV5-6 and J is TRBJ2-3, with unresolved D. Trimming removed 0 bases from V and 0 bases from J, with 8 bases in between. Germline V gene data show CDR1 as SGHDT and CDR2 as YYEEEE. This CDR3 has 15 amino acids. This CDR3 reads CASSLVFGSTDTQYF. The DNA of the CDR3 is TGTGCCAGCAGCTTGGTCTTCGGCAGCACAGATACGCAGTATTTT. The entire variable domain, with the rest obtained from reference TRBV5-6 and TRBJ2-3, is as follows: DAGVTQSPTHLIKTRGQQVTLRCSPKSGHDTVSWYQQALGQGPQFIFQYYEEEERQRGNFPDRFSGHQFPNYSSELNVNALLLGDSALYLCASSLVFGSTDTQYFGPGTRLTVL.

This clonotype was observed a handful of times. V gene TRBV2 combines with J gene TRBJ2-7, with 7 bases matching TRBD2. CDR3 length: 13 residues. The junction had 5 bases not matched to a gene; V was cut back by 6 bases and J by 3 bases. Per the germline V gene, CDR1 is SNHLY and CDR2 is FYNNEI. The CDR3 protein is CASRLGGFYEQYF. The CDR3 DNA sequence: TGTGCCAGCAGGCTCGGGGGGTTCTACGAGCAGTACTTC.

In its sample, this clonotype ranks as medium-sized (0.01 to 0.1%). The J gene is TRBJ2-2, the V gene TRBV6-1, with 7 nucleotides matching TRBD2. V shed 10 bases, J shed 4 bases, and the junction held 9 bases outside the gene matches. Germline V gene sequence: CDR1 MNHNS, CDR2 SASEGT. The length of the CDR3 is 14 residues. The CDR3 bases are TGTGCCAACGAGGGCGGGGAGGGCACCGGGGAGCTGTTTTTT. It yields the protein CANEGGEGTGELFF.

This clonotype was picked up a small number of times. The chain joins TRBV2 to TRBJ1-5; tentative D call: TRBD1 (6 bases). CDR3 length equals 15 residues. Germline-derived CDR1 and CDR2 are SNHLY and FYNNEI. Trimming removed 6 bases from V and 0 bases from J, with 12 bases in between. CDR3 DNA sequence: TGTGCCAGCAGCAGGGACACCCATAGCAATCAGCCCCAGCATTTT. The encoded protein is CASSRDTHSNQPQHF.

This clonotype was found many times. The V call is TRBV7-9, the J call TRBJ2-3; 8 bases map to TRBD1. V trimming: 3 bases; J trimming: 4 bases; junction bases outside the gene matches: 3. CDR1 and CDR2 (germline): SEHNR, FQNEAQ (reference sequence). There are 14 residues in the CDR3. The CDR3 loop reads CASSFRGRADTQYF. The CDR3 region has the DNA TGTGCCAGCAGCTTCAGGGGGCGCGCAGATACGCAGTATTTT.

This clonotype was observed a few times. The rearrangement joins TRBV12-5 to TRBJ2-6; tentative D call: TRBD1 (5 bases). The CDR3 loop spans 17 amino acids. The V end was cut by 0 bases, the J end by 2 bases, with 11 bases between. Germline V lookup: CDR1 LGHNT, CDR2 FRNRAP. The CDR3 protein is CASGLVISGTGANVLTF. In DNA form, the CDR3 reads TGTGCTAGTGGTTTGGTAATCTCAGGGACTGGGGCCAACGTCCTGACTTTC.

There are many counts of this clonotype. The germline gene is not matched at one end of the junction; a read error may be the cause. This chain links TRBV7-7 with TRBJ2-3; possibly TRBD1 for D (7 bases). Per germline, CDR1 SSHAT and CDR2 FNYEAQ (reference sequence). The CDR3 contains 15 residues. The CDR3 here is CASSSRDSGTDTQYF. The CDR3 DNA is TGTGCTAGCAGCTCGCGGGACAGCGGGACAGATACGCAGTATTTT.

Only a few counts were recorded for this clonotype. The chain employs TRBV12-3 or TRBV12-4 and TRBJ1-1; D perhaps matches TRBD1 (6 bases). Trimming removed 4 bases at V and 5 bases at J, with 11 bases between. This CDR3 contains 13 residues. CDR3: CASSSRGQTEAFF. CDR3 nucleotides: TGTGCCAGCAGTTCACGAGGACAGACTGAAGCTTTCTTT.

The chain couples TRBV7-2 to TRBJ2-3; D is ambiguous. CDR1 is SGHTA and CDR2 is FQGNSA in the germline V gene. V lost 3 bases and J 6 bases, leaving 10 bases between the germline ends. This CDR3 region has 13 residues. The CDR3, as DNA: TGTGCCAGCAGCTTTGAACTCAGGGATACGCAGTATTTT. It codes for CASSFELRDTQYF. The full variable domain, its missing parts supplied by reference TRBV7-2 and TRBJ2-3, is GAGVSQSPSNKVTEKGKDVELRCDPISGHTALYWYRQSLGQGLEFLIYFQGNSAPDKSGLPSDRFSAERTGGSVSTLTIQRTQQEDSAVYLCASSFELRDTQYFGPGTRLTVL.

The J gene is TRBJ2-1, the V gene TRBV5-4, with 12 nucleotides matching TRBD2. The J segment lost 3 bases and the V segment lost 4 bases, leaving 5 bases of the junction unmatched. Germline-derived CDR1 and CDR2 are SGHNT and YYREEE (reference sequence). This CDR3 has 16 amino acids. The CDR3 region is CASSASGGALYNEQFF. The CDR3 coding sequence is TGTGCCAGCAGCGCTAGCGGGGGGGCCCTCTACAATGAGCAGTTCTTC.

This clonotype was detected many times. The chain has TRBV18 and TRBJ2-7; 13 bases agree with TRBD2. V dropped 0 bases and J dropped 1; count of bases not matched to a gene: 0. The CDR3 runs to 16 residues. In germline, CDR1 is KGHSH, CDR2 LQKENI. CDR3: CASSPPTSGGSYEQYF. CDR3 in DNA: TGTGCCAGCTCACCACCGACTAGCGGGGGGTCCTACGAGCAGTACTTC.

There are many counts of this clonotype. The J gene is TRBJ1-6, the V gene TRBV7-8, with 8 bases matching TRBD1. The CDR3 length is 14 residues. CDR1 SGHVS and CDR2 FQNEAQ come from the germline V gene. V gave up 5 bases and J gave up 6 bases; unmatched junction bases: 3. This chain's CDR3 is CASSRDRGNSPLHF. In nucleotides, the CDR3 is TGTGCCAGCAGCCGAGACAGGGGTAATTCACCCCTCCACTTT.

This chain joins TRBV12-3 or TRBV12-4 and TRBJ1-1, with 9 bases identical to TRBD1. The CDR3 runs 14 residues. The V and J ends lost 3 bases and 5 bases, in that order; junction bases with no gene match: 4. CDR3 sequence (DNA): TGTGCCAGCAGTTTGAACAGGGGGCATACTGAAGCTTTCTTT. This encodes CASSLNRGHTEAFF.

This clonotype came up many times. J is TRBJ2-7 and V is TRBV5-3; no reliable D call. TRBV5-3 is recorded as an ORF, its role being uncertain. This CDR3 contains 11 residues. Trimming stripped 5 bases from V and 3 bases from J, with 6 bases between. The CDR3 coding sequence is TGTGCCAGAAGTCTTCTCTACGAGCAGTACTTC. Translation gives CARSLLYEQYF.

This rearrangement joins TRBV29-1 to TRBJ2-7; D not certain. This CDR3 is 10 amino acids long. With 5 bases removed from V and 5 bases from J, the gap between germline ends came to 7 bases. The germline gives CDR1 SQVTM, CDR2 ANQGSEA. CDR3 region: CSVYENEQYF. CDR3 in DNA: TGCAGCGTTTACGAGAACGAGCAGTACTTC.

This clonotype was counted at least ten times. The gene calls are TRBV4-3 and TRBJ1-6, with 7 nucleotides matching TRBD1. This CDR3 contains 18 residues. Germline V gene lookup returns CDR1 LGHNA and CDR2 YSLEER. With 0 bases clipped from V and 3 bases from J, the junction kept 8 bases outside the gene matches. CDR3 coding DNA: TGCGCCAGCAGCCAAGATAGGGGAGGGGGCCTCTATAATTCACCCCTCCACTTT. It encodes CASSQDRGGGLYNSPLHF.

V is TRBV5-1 and J is TRBJ2-2; perhaps TRBD2 as D (5 bases). V was pared by 1 base and J by 2 bases, with 12 bases between. The CDR3 totals 16 residues. CDR1 SGHRS and CDR2 YFSETQ come from the germline V gene. The CDR3, as DNA: TGCGCCAGCAGCTTGATATCCGCGGGCAACACCGGGGAGCTGTTTTTT. Encoded protein: CASSLISAGNTGELFF.

This clonotype was picked up a small number of times. This chain uses TRBV6-5 with TRBJ2-4, with D unresolved. CDR1 is MNHEY and CDR2 is SVGAGI in the germline V gene. CDR3 length: 16 amino acids. The V gene lost 7 bases and the J gene lost 3 bases, with 19 bases spanning the gap. As DNA, the CDR3 is TGTGCCAGCAAAGACCCCCGGTTTGGAATCAAAAACATTCAGTACTTC. This encodes CASKDPRFGIKNIQYF.

Ten or more counts support this clonotype. The chain has TRBV9 and TRBJ2-1; 7 nucleotides line up with TRBD2. This CDR3 is built from 15 residues. J lost 4 bases, V lost 4 bases, and 8 bases had no gene match. Germline V gene data show CDR1 as SGDLS and CDR2 as YYNGEE. Here the CDR3 reads CASSPRSGAYNEQFF. The CDR3 nucleotides read TGTGCCAGCAGCCCTCGGAGCGGGGCGTACAATGAGCAGTTCTTC.

This clonotype turned up a few times. The chain links TRBV6-1 to TRBJ2-2; 11 nucleotides agree with TRBD2. Germline V gene data show CDR1 as MNHNS and CDR2 as SASEGT. The CDR3 totals 18 residues. V trimming: 2 bases; J trimming: 4 bases; junction bases outside the gene matches: 9. CDR3 sequence reads: CASSEYQTSGDATGELFF. The CDR3 DNA reads as TGTGCCAGCAGTGAATATCAGACTAGCGGGGACGCCACCGGGGAGCTGTTTTTT.

This clonotype came up many times. The gene calls are TRBV7-2 and TRBJ2-1; 7 bases align to TRBD1. Losses at the gene ends were 5 bases for V and 3 bases for J; bases not matched to a gene: 13. CDR3 length: 17 amino acids. The germline CDR1 and CDR2 sequences are SGHTA and FQGNSA. The chain's CDR3 is CASSAPANRGHYNEQFF. The CDR3 bases are TGTGCCAGCAGCGCTCCAGCAAACAGGGGCCACTACAATGAGCAGTTCTTC.

This clonotype was seen a few times. The chain has TRBV20-1 and TRBJ1-1; the D gene is possibly TRBD1 (5 bases). Germline values: CDR1 DFQATT, CDR2 SNEGSKA (reference sequence). V lost 0 bases, J lost 3 bases, and 11 bases lay in between. CDR3 length: 14 residues. The CDR3 DNA reads TGCAGTGCTAGAGATCTCCAGGGTTACACTGAAGCTTTCTTT. Amino acids: CSARDLQGYTEAFF.

There are a few counts of this clonotype. V is TRBV6-5 and J is TRBJ1-2; D is perhaps TRBD1 (5 bases). This CDR3 contains 15 residues. Germline CDR1 reads MNHEY; CDR2 reads SVGAGI. The V gene lost 6 bases and the J gene lost 3 bases, with 17 bases spanning the gap. CDR3 DNA: TGTGCCAGCAGAGATTACGGGGGTTTGGACTATGGCTACACCTTC. Its translation is CASRDYGGLDYGYTF.

This clonotype was seen more than once but under ten times. The chain recombines TRBV27 with TRBJ2-7; D possibly corresponds to TRBD1 (5 bases). The germline CDR1 and CDR2 sequences are MNHEY and SMNVEV (reference sequence). This CDR3 region has 17 residues. V lost 1 base, J lost 5 bases, and 21 bases lay in between. As DNA, the CDR3 is TGTGCCAGCAGTTTATGGGGCCAGATGGCCTTTATGAACGAGCAGTACTTC. Translation: CASSLWGQMAFMNEQYF.

Ten or more counts support this clonotype. The chain joins TRBV29-1 to TRBJ2-5, with D perhaps matching TRBD1 (6 bases). Germline-derived CDR1 and CDR2 are SQVTM and ANQGSEA. The CDR3 loop spans 15 amino acids. Trimming took off 0 bases at V and 2 bases at J, with 13 bases between the two ends. CDR3 sequence (DNA): TGCAGCGTTGAAGAAAGTCAGGGGCGGCAAGAGACCCAGTACTTC. Translated, it gives CSVEESQGRQETQYF.

There are many counts of this clonotype. The rearrangement links TRBV6-1 to TRBJ1-6; D not resolved. The CDR3 covers 13 residues. V lost 3 bases to trimming and J lost 9 bases, with 9 bases between them. Germline assignment: CDR1 MNHNS and CDR2 SASEGT. CDR3 sequence (DNA): TGTGCCAGCAGTGATCCGTTCTTTTCACCCCTCCACTTT. It yields the protein CASSDPFFSPLHF.